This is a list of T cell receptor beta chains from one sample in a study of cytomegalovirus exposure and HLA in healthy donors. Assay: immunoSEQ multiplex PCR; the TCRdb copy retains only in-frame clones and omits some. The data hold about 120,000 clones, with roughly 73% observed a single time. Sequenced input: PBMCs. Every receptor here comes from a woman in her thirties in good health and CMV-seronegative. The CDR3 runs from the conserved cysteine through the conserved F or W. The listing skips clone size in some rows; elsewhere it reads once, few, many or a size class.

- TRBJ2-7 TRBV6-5 CASRQQRTLGWQYF
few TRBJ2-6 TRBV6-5 CASRDTSSGANVLTF
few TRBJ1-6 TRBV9 CASSVGEDGYNSPLHF
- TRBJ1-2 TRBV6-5 CASSSAYGRVGGYTF
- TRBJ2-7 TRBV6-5 CASSYREGPSYEQYF
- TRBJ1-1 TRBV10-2 CASRVQELNTEAFF
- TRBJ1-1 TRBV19 CASTRTGLVTEAFF
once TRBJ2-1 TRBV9 CASSVAAGSITEQFF
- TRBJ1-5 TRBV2 CASAPGGQPNQPQHF
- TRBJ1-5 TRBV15 CATSKGDSNQPQHF
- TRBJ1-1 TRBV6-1 CASQGARNTEAFF
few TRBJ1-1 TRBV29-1 CSVEVPQGRAFF
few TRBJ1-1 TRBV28 CASSLGQVNTEAFF
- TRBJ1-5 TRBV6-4 CASSEQEDQPQHF
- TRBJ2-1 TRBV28 CASSFPTGGSHEQFF
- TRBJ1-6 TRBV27 CASSSSRSSYNSPLHF
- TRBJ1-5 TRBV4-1 CASSQGQGPYSNQPQHF
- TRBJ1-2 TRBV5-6 CASTPFRDRVMGYTF
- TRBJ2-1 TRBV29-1 CSVEVPFSATQFF
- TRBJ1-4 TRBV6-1 CASSEQPYRGKLFF
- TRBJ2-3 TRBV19 CASSNSGSPDTQYF
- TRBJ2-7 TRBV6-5 CASSYWGREQYF
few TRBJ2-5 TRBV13 CASSPGLAVRSEETQYF
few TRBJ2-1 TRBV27 CASTPRRLRTYNEQFF
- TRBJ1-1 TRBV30 CAWSANGEAFF
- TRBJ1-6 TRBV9 CASTSTPQGRSPLHF
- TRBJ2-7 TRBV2 CASSRLAGEGGCEQYF
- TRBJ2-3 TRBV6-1 CASSGTSGSVNTQYF